These 13 T cell receptor beta chains came from one sample sequenced in a study of blood T cell repertoires in COVID-19. Assay: immunoSEQ multiplex PCR; the TCRdb copy retains only in-frame clones and omits some. The data hold tens of thousands of clones, with around 65% observed a single time. Sequenced sample: peripheral blood. The receptors originated from a woman aged 70-85 years with acute or convalescent COVID-19.

This sequence joins TRBV7-2 and TRBJ2-2; 9 bases are shared with TRBD2. Losses at the gene ends were 4 bases for V and 7 bases for J; bases not matched to a gene: 10. Germline CDR1 and CDR2: SGHTA and FQGNSA. The length of the CDR3 is 16 residues. CDR3 residues: CASSWVAGDGSGELFF. CDR3 sequence (DNA): TGTGCCAGCAGCTGGGTAGCGGGAGACGGGAGCGGGGAGCTGTTTTTT. Full variable domain (outside the CDR3, taken from reference TRBV7-2 and TRBJ2-2): GAGVSQSPSNKVTEKGKDVELRCDPISGHTALYWYRQSLGQGLEFLIYFQGNSAPDKSGLPSDRFSAERTGGSVSTLTIQRTQQEDSAVYLCASSWVAGDGSGELFFGEGSRLTVL.

The sample holds many counts of this clone. The chain recombines TRBV19 with TRBJ1-2, with 10 bases matching TRBD1. CDR3 length: 14 amino acids. The V gene's germline CDR1 is LNHDA and CDR2 SQIVND (reference sequence). Unmatched junction bases numbered 1, after V lost 3 bases and J lost 3 bases. The CDR3 DNA sequence: TGTGCCAGTAGTATGACAGGGGGCGACTATGGCTACACCTTC. Translating gives CASSMTGGDYGYTF.

The chain uses TRBV5-1 and TRBJ1-6, with TRBD1 matching 9 bases. Germline trimming cut 4 bases from V and 5 bases from J; bases unmatched to any gene: 4. The CDR3 runs 15 residues. The germline CDR1 and CDR2 sequences are SGHRS and YFSETQ. The CDR3 sequence is CASSLGQGNNSPLHF. As DNA, the CDR3 is TGCGCCAGCAGCCTAGGACAGGGGAATAATTCACCCCTCCACTTT.

The chain is built from TRBV9 and TRBJ1-6; no reliable D call. In germline, CDR1 is SGDLS, CDR2 YYNGEE. V was cut by 0 bases and J by 5 bases, with 6 bases left in between. This CDR3 spans 14 amino acids. The CDR3 reads CASSVVSDNSPLHF. The CDR3 DNA sequence: TGTGCCAGCAGCGTAGTCTCAGATAATTCACCCCTCCACTTT.

CDR3 in amino acids: CASSRGLAGELFF. CDR3 nucleotide sequence: TGTGCCAGCAGCCGGGGACTAGCCGGGGAGCTGTTTTTT. The chain carries TRBV3-1 (or the pseudogene TRBV3-2) and TRBJ2-2, with 8 bases that match TRBD2. The CDR3 is 13 residues long. Per germline, CDR1 LGHDT and CDR2 YNNKEL (reference sequence). V shed 4 bases and J 6 bases; nucleotides not matched to a gene: 1.

Written as DNA, the CDR3 is TGTGCCAGCAGTTGGGGGGTTTCCTATAATTCACCCCTCCACTTT. Residues: CASSWGVSYNSPLHF. This chain joins TRBV2 and TRBJ1-6; D is possibly TRBD1 (5 bases). Deletions cut 5 bases from V and 1 base from J, with 9 bases between. CDR3 length: 15 amino acids. Germline loops: CDR1 SNHLY, CDR2 FYNNEI.

The genes are TRBV4-1 and TRBJ2-3; 9 bases are a match to TRBD1. J lost 3 bases, V lost 8 bases, and 9 bases had no gene match. CDR3 size: 15 residues. The germline CDR1 and CDR2 sequences are MGHRA and YSYEKL. CDR3 protein: CASGKGQGVTDTQYF. In nucleotides, the CDR3 is TGCGCCAGCGGCAAGGGACAGGGAGTTACAGATACGCAGTATTTT.

This chain links TRBV3-1 (or the pseudogene TRBV3-2) with TRBJ2-2; TRBD1 agrees at 10 bases. The CDR3 length is 14 residues. With V trimmed by 2 bases and J by 12 bases, 6 bases remained unmatched. Germline CDR1 and CDR2: LGHDT and YNNKEL (reference sequence). The CDR3 region has the DNA TGTGCCAGCAGCCAAAGCGGACAGGGGGGGAAGCTGTTTTTT. It yields the protein CASSQSGQGGKLFF.

CDR3 loop: CASSPSGRAGFF. In DNA form, the CDR3 reads TGTGCCAGTAGTCCTAGCGGGAGGGCCGGCTTCTTC. This sequence joins TRBV19 and TRBJ2-1; 12 bases are a match to TRBD2. CDR1 is LNHDA, CDR2 SQIVND, per germline (reference sequence). Trimming removed 5 bases from V and 16 bases from J; junction bases left unmatched: 6. This CDR3 has 12 amino acids.

This clone is medium-sized within its sample. Distinct nucleotide sequences in the sample also encode this CDR3. The chain carries TRBV10-3 and TRBJ2-1, with 10 bases identical to TRBD2. CDR3 length equals 13 residues. V dropped 8 bases and J dropped 5; count of bases not matched to a gene: 3. In germline, CDR1 is ENHRY, CDR2 SYGVKD. As DNA, the CDR3 is TGTGCCATCCGAGGACTAGCGGACAATGAGCAGTTCTTC. It yields the protein CAIRGLADNEQFF.

The chain recombines TRBV2 with TRBJ1-6; no clear D gene. The CDR3 length is 14 residues. Germline assignment: CDR1 SNHLY and CDR2 FYNNEI. V lost 6 bases, J lost 3 bases, and 9 bases lay in between. The CDR3 nucleotides read TGTGCCAGCAGGAGGTCCGACTATAATTCACCCCTCCACTTT. It encodes CASRRSDYNSPLHF.

This CDR3 reads CASSQVELAEADTQYF. CDR3 coding DNA: TGTGCCAGCAGCCAAGTGGAACTAGCGGAGGCGGATACGCAGTATTTT. This chain connects TRBV3-1 (or the pseudogene TRBV3-2) to TRBJ2-3, with 8 bases identical to TRBD2. Germline-derived CDR1 and CDR2 are LGHDT and YNNKEL (reference sequence). The CDR3 has 16 amino acids. Unmatched junction bases numbered 9, after V lost 1 base and J lost 6 bases.

The chain links TRBV24-1 to TRBJ1-1; maybe TRBD1 (6 bases). The CDR3 consists of 12 residues. V lost 3 bases and J lost 8, with 9 bases in between. The V gene's germline CDR1 is KGHDR and CDR2 SFDVKD. DNA for the CDR3: TGTGCCACCAGTGATCCAGGACAGGAAGCTTTCTTT. Its translation is CATSDPGQEAFF.